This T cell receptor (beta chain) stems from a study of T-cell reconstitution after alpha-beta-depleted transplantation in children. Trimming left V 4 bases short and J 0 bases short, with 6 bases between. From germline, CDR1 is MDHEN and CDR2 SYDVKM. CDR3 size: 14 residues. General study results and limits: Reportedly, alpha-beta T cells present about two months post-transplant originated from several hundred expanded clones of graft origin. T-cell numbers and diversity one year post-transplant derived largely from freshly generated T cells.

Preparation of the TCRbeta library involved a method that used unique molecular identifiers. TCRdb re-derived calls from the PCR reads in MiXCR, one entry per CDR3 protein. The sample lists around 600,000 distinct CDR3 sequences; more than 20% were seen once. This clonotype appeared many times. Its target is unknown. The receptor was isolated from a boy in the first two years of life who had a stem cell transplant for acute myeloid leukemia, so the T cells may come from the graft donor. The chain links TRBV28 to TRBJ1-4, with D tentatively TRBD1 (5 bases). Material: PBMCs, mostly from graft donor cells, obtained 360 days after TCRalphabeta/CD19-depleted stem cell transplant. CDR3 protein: CASSSTATNEKLFF. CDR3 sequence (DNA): TGTGCCAGCAGTTCGACAGCAACTAATGAAAAACTGTTTTTT.